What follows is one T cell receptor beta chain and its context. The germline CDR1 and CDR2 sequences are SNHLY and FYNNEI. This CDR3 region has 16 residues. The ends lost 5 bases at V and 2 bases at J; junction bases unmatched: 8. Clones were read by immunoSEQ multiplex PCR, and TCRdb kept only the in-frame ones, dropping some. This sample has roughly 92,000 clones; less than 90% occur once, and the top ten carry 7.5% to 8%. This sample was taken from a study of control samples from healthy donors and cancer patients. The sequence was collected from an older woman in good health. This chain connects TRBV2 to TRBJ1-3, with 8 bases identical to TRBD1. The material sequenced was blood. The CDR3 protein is CASSFQQGATGNTIYF. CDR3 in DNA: TGTGCCAGCAGTTTTCAGCAGGGGGCAACTGGAAACACCATATATTTT.